These T cell receptor beta chains were read from a single sample in a study of T cell responses to AZD1222 COVID-19 vaccine. Sequencing was performed with immunoSEQ multiplex PCR; in TCRdb, only in-frame clones are kept and a portion is missing. The sample includes 91,000 or so clones, more than 85% seen only once; the top ten take about 3%. Sequencing was performed on peripheral blood, taken 28 days after the second AZD1222 dose. The receptors derive from an adult who received the AZD1222 COVID-19 vaccine. Each CDR3 is given with its conserved first and last residue. A D gene is named only where the DNA matches it firmly. Size tells how often a clone was seen (once, few, many) or the class of an expanded clone, and some rows leave it out.

TRBV4-2	NA	TRBJ2-7	TRBD1	CASSQDVLGGQGASYEQYF	TGTGCCAGCAGCCAAGACGTGTTGGGGGGACAGGGGGCATCCTACGAGCAGTACTTC
TRBV7-3	NA	TRBJ1-1	TRBD1	CASSLTHGTGGKYTEAFF	TGTGCCAGCAGCTTAACCCACGGGACAGGGGGCAAATACACTGAAGCTTTCTTT
TRBV9	NA	TRBJ2-6	NA	CASSAKRDPVGPKSSGANVLTF	TGTGCCAGCAGCGCGAAAAGGGACCCGGTAGGACCCAAAAGCTCTGGGGCCAACGTCCTGACTTTC
TRBV18	once	TRBJ1-6	NA	CASSQGSRINSPLHF	TGTGCCAGCTCACAGGGTTCACGGATTAATTCACCCCTCCACTTT
TRBV3-1/TRBV3-2	NA	TRBJ1-1	NA	CASSPMSSRRAEAFF	TGTGCCAGCAGCCCAATGTCGTCACGGAGGGCCGAAGCTTTCTTT
TRBV7-2	NA	TRBJ2-5	NA	CASSLGPKETQYF	TGTGCCAGCAGCTTAGGCCCAAAAGAGACCCAGTACTTC
TRBV29-1	NA	TRBJ2-3	TRBD1	CSVAGGLLSTDTQYF	TGCAGCGTTGCAGGGGGCCTACTTAGCACAGATACGCAGTATTTT
TRBV5-1	NA	TRBJ1-2	NA	CASSSTVNYGYTF	TGCGCCAGCAGCTCGACAGTTAACTATGGCTACACCTTC
TRBV19	NA	TRBJ1-2	NA	CASSQGELRGYGYTF	TGTGCCAGTAGTCAAGGGGAACTTAGAGGCTATGGCTACACCTTC
TRBV7-9	NA	TRBJ1-1	NA	CASSYSRDTEAFF	TGTGCCAGCAGCTACAGTAGGGACACTGAAGCTTTCTTT
TRBV5-4	NA	TRBJ2-1	NA	CASSLTFNEQFF	TGTGCCAGCAGCTTGACATTCAATGAGCAGTTCTTC
TRBV11-2	NA	TRBJ2-5	NA	CASSVGGLRQETQYF	TGTGCCAGCAGCGTCGGGGGCCTCAGACAAGAGACCCAGTACTTC
TRBV7-6	NA	TRBJ2-7	NA	CASSLEVGQGARMDF	NA
TRBV2	NA	TRBJ1-5	NA	CASTFGTAPQHF	TGTGCCAGCACCTTCGGGACGGCACCCCAGCATTTT
TRBV29-1	NA	TRBJ2-2	NA	CSVRDTGELFF	TGCAGCGTTCGGGACACCGGGGAGCTGTTTTTT
TRBV5-6	NA	TRBJ2-3	NA	CASSLGGGHEDTQYF	TGTGCCAGCAGCTTAGGTGGGGGGCACGAGGATACGCAGTATTTT
TRBV7-9	once	TRBJ2-7	NA	CASSLGVSGGYEQYF	TGTGCCAGCAGCTTGGGGGTCTCGGGCGGCTACGAGCAGTACTTC